This T cell receptor beta chain was captured by sequencing in a study of technical replicates of blood from a handful of donors. Clones were read by immunoSEQ multiplex PCR, and TCRdb kept only the in-frame ones, dropping some. The table lists 70,000 to 85,000 clones, roughly 97% of them singletons, with more than 0.15% in the top ten. This CDR3 spans 15 amino acids. Germline V lookup: CDR1 SGHDT, CDR2 YYEEEE. V lost 4 bases to trimming and J lost 2 bases; unmatched junction nucleotides: 6. This receptor was taken from a human donor in good health. The V gene is TRBV5-6, the J gene TRBJ2-1; 7 bases align to TRBD1. The specimen was T cells isolated from PBMCs. The DNA of the CDR3 is TGTGCCAGCAGCAAAGACAGGGACCCCTACAATGAGCAGTTCTTC. Residues: CASSKDRDPYNEQFF.